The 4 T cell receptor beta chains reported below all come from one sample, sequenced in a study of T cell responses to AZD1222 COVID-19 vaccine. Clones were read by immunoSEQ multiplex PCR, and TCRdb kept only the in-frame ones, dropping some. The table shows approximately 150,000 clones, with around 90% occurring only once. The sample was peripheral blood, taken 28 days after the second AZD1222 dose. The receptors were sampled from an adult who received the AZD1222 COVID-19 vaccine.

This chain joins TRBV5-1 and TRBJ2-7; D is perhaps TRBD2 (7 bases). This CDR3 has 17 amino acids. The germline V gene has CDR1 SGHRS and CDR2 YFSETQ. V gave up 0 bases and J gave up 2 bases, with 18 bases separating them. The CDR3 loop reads CASSLVLRGALPYEQYF. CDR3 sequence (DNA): TGCGCCAGCAGCTTGGTTCTTCGGGGGGCCTTACCCTACGAGCAGTACTTC.

DNA for the CDR3: TGCAGCGTTCGGACTAGCTACGAGCAGTACTTC. The encoded protein is CSVRTSYEQYF. This chain connects TRBV29-1 to TRBJ2-7; 7 nucleotides agree with TRBD2. CDR1 and CDR2 (germline): SQVTM, ANQGSEA. The CDR3 is 11 residues long. The J segment lost 3 bases and the V segment lost 5 bases, leaving 1 base of the junction unmatched.

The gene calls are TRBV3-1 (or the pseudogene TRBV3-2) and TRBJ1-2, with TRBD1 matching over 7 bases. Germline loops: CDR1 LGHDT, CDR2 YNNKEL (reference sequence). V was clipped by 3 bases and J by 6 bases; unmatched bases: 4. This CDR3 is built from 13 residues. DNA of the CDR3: TGTGCCAGCAGCCAGACAGGGTTGAATGGCTACACCTTC. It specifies CASSQTGLNGYTF.

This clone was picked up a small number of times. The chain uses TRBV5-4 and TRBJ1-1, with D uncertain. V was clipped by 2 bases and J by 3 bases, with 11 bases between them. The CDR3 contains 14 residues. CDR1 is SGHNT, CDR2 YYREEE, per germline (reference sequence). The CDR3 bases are TGTGCCAGCAGCTTACGGGGTGGGGACACTGAAGCTTTCTTT. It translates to CASSLRGGDTEAFF.